The 26 T cell receptor beta chains given below trace back to one sample, sequenced in a study of type 1 regulatory T cells. Each CDR3 protein gets one entry after TCRdb re-called the reads with MiXCR. The sample contains approximately 42,000 distinct CDR3 sequences, about 12% of which appear only once. Antigen specificity for these receptors is unknown. Sequencing was carried out using cultured non-Tr1 T cells, either the whole culture or a sorted T cell fraction (not recorded which). The receptors stem from a human donor in good health.

This clonotype was found many times. This chain's CDR3 is CASTGNEQYF. The CDR3 DNA follows: TGTGCCAGCACAGGCAACGAGCAGTACTTC. The genes are TRBV2 and TRBJ2-7; D is ambiguous. V gave up 7 bases and J gave up 5 bases, with 6 bases separating them. Germline loops: CDR1 SNHLY, CDR2 FYNNEI. The CDR3 extends over 10 amino acids.

The chain links TRBV20-1 to TRBJ2-1; 9 bases fit TRBD1. Germline V gives CDR1 DFQATT, CDR2 SNEGSKA (reference sequence). This CDR3 is built from 14 residues. With V trimmed by 6 bases and J by 5 bases, 8 bases remained unmatched. CDR3 sequence: CSAPGQGSHNEQFF. The DNA of the CDR3 is TGCAGTGCCCCGGGACAGGGAAGCCACAATGAGCAGTTCTTC.

At least ten counts were recorded for this clonotype. The genes are TRBV24-1 and TRBJ2-1; D may match TRBD1 or TRBD2 (5 bases each). The ends were cut back, 3 bases at V and 0 bases at J, with 26 bases in the middle. From germline, CDR1 is KGHDR and CDR2 SFDVKD. The CDR3 sequence is 21 residues long. The CDR3 coding sequence is TGTGCCACCAGTGATCCAGGACCAGGGAGAGGACCGAGGAGCTCCTACAATGAGCAGTTCTTC. Encoded protein: CATSDPGPGRGPRSSYNEQFF.

This clonotype showed up just a few times. The rearrangement links TRBV11-3 to TRBJ2-1; 9 bases are shared with TRBD2. The CDR3 has 15 residues. Germline V gives CDR1 SGHNT, CDR2 YENEEA. V lost 5 bases, J lost 0 bases, and 2 bases stayed unmatched. CDR3 region: CASSRSGGSYNEQFF. The CDR3 region has the DNA TGTGCCAGCAGCCGTAGCGGGGGCTCCTACAATGAGCAGTTCTTC. Based on the CDR3 plus reference TRBV11-3 and TRBJ2-1, the full variable domain is EAGVVQSPRYKIIEKKQPVAFWCNPISGHNTLYWYLQNLGQGPELLIRYENEEAVDDSQLPKDRFSAERLKGVDSTLKIQPAELGDSAVYLCASSRSGGSYNEQFFGPGTRLTVL.

The CDR3 sequence: CASSPVADSYEQYF. The DNA for the CDR3 is TGTGCCAGCAGCCCGGTAGCGGACTCCTACGAGCAGTACTTC. The V call is TRBV7-2, the J call TRBJ2-7, with TRBD2 as a possible D gene (6 bases). Germline CDR1 and CDR2: SGHTA and FQGNSA. The CDR3 contains 14 residues. Deletions cut 5 bases from V and 0 bases from J, with 11 bases between.

This clonotype was seen only a few times. This sequence joins TRBV18 and TRBJ2-7, with a possible D match to TRBD2 (5 bases). Trimming removed 2 bases at V and 5 bases at J, with 10 bases between. The CDR3 sequence is 13 residues long. CDR1 is KGHSH and CDR2 is LQKENI in the germline V gene. The DNA of the CDR3 is TGTGCCAGCTCACCAGGGGAGCGCGACGAGCAGTACTTC. Residues: CASSPGERDEQYF.

This clonotype was counted ten times or more. The rearrangement uses TRBV5-1 and TRBJ2-3, with 9 bases matching TRBD2. Germline trimming cut 5 bases from V and 0 bases from J; bases unmatched to any gene: 4. This CDR3 region has 15 residues. Germline V CDR1 and CDR2: SGHRS, YFSETQ. The CDR3 DNA follows: TGCGCCAGCAGAAGACTAGCGGCGAGCACAGATACGCAGTATTTT. The encoded protein is CASRRLAASTDTQYF.

Concerning this clonotype: Relative to the germline gene, one junction end is altered; a read error may explain this. The chain has TRBV7-3 and TRBJ2-2; no clear D gene. This CDR3 has 13 amino acids. Germline V lookup: CDR1 SGHTA, CDR2 FQGTGA. CDR3 DNA sequence: TGTGCCAGCAGTCTCGTCTACACCAGGGAGCTGTTTTTT. Encoded protein: CASSLVYTRELFF.

This sequence joins TRBV29-1 and TRBJ2-2, with 13 positions matching TRBD2. This CDR3 region has 14 residues. The V gene's germline CDR1 is SQVTM and CDR2 ANQGSEA. With V trimmed by 6 bases and J by 8 bases, 6 bases remained unmatched. The DNA for the CDR3 is TGCAGCGTAACCGGGACTAGCGGGATAGGGGAGCTGTTTTTT. Its protein is CSVTGTSGIGELFF.

There are many counts of this clonotype. V is TRBV14 and J is TRBJ2-1; 8 nucleotides line up with TRBD2. The length of the CDR3 is 15 residues. V shed 3 bases and J 3 bases; nucleotides not matched to a gene: 4. Germline CDR1 SGHDN, CDR2 FVKESK. Written as DNA, the CDR3 is TGTGCCAGCAGCCAGCCGGGACTAGGCTACAATGAGCAGTTCTTC. The encoded protein is CASSQPGLGYNEQFF. Drawing the rest from reference TRBV14 and TRBJ2-1, the complete variable domain is EAGVTQFPSHSVIEKGQTVTLRCDPISGHDNLYWYRRVMGKEIKFLLHFVKESKQDESGMPNNRFLAERTGGTYSTLKVQPAELEDSGVYFCASSQPGLGYNEQFFGPGTRLTVL.

V is TRBV11-2 and J is TRBJ2-1; 7 bases align to TRBD2. The V and J ends lost 5 bases and 4 bases, in that order; junction bases with no gene match: 11. Germline V gene data show CDR1 as SGHAT and CDR2 as FQNNGV. The CDR3 length is 16 residues. The CDR3 loop reads CASSLLRSGVYNEQFF. The CDR3 bases are TGTGCCAGCAGCCTATTGAGAAGCGGGGTATACAATGAGCAGTTCTTC.

This clonotype has just a few counts. This rearrangement joins TRBV7-3 to TRBJ2-3; possible D gene TRBD1, 6 bases. The CDR3 extends over 16 amino acids. V shed 5 bases and J shed 0 bases, with 15 bases lying between them. From germline, CDR1 is SGHTA and CDR2 FQGTGA. The CDR3 bases are TGTGCCAGCAGCCAGGGGCCCGAATATAGCACAGATACGCAGTATTTT. It specifies CASSQGPEYSTDTQYF.

The chain recombines TRBV18 with TRBJ1-6; TRBD1 matches at 7 bases. Trimming removed 0 bases from V and 6 bases from J; junction bases left unmatched: 2. Germline assignment: CDR1 KGHSH and CDR2 LQKENI. This CDR3 region has 15 residues. CDR3 sequence (DNA): TGTGCCAGCTCACCACCGCAGGGGGGTAATTCACCCCTCCACTTT. This encodes CASSPPQGGNSPLHF. The full variable domain, rest sourced from reference TRBV18 and TRBJ1-6, is NAGVMQNPRHLVRRRGQEARLRCSPMKGHSHVYWYRQLPEEGLKFMVYLQKENIIDESGMPKERFSAEFPKEGPSILRIQQVVRGDSAAYFCASSPPQGGNSPLHFGNGTRLTVT.

This clonotype was recorded many times. CDR3 amino acids: CASHEGSSYEQYF. CDR3 DNA sequence: TGTGCCTCCCACGAGGGCAGCTCCTACGAGCAGTACTTC. The chain recombines TRBV10-3 with TRBJ2-7; D is perhaps TRBD2 (5 bases). V was trimmed by 11 bases and J by 0 bases, leaving 14 bases between them. This CDR3 contains 13 residues. Germline lookup yields CDR1 ENHRY and CDR2 SYGVKD.

The sample holds many counts of this clonotype. J is TRBJ2-2 and V is TRBV11-3; the D is unclear. This CDR3 spans 14 amino acids. Trimming stripped 1 base from V and 0 bases from J, with 3 bases between. The germline gives CDR1 SGHNT, CDR2 YENEEA. The DNA of the CDR3 is TGTGCCAGCAGCTTAGCGGCGAACACCGGGGAGCTGTTTTTT. As protein: CASSLAANTGELFF. Drawing the rest from reference TRBV11-3 and TRBJ2-2, the complete variable domain is EAGVVQSPRYKIIEKKQPVAFWCNPISGHNTLYWYLQNLGQGPELLIRYENEEAVDDSQLPKDRFSAERLKGVDSTLKIQPAELGDSAVYLCASSLAANTGELFFGEGSRLTVL.

The CDR3 loop is CASSPPEGVFLETQYF. The CDR3 bases are TGTGCCAGCAGTCCCCCCGAGGGGGTTTTCTTGGAGACCCAGTACTTC. J is TRBJ2-5 and V is TRBV27; D is perhaps TRBD1 (6 bases). V was trimmed by 5 bases and J by 5 bases, leaving 21 bases between them. This CDR3 is 16 amino acids long. Germline CDR1 reads MNHEY; CDR2 reads SMNVEV (reference sequence).

This clonotype was picked up many times. The CDR3 is CASSLTLTASTDTQYF. The CDR3 DNA is TGCGCCAGCAGCCTAACCTTGACGGCTAGCACAGATACGCAGTATTTT. The rearrangement joins TRBV5-1 to TRBJ2-3; D remains unclear. V dropped 4 bases and J dropped 0 bases, with 15 bases sitting between them. This CDR3 is built from 16 residues. Germline V gene data show CDR1 as SGHRS and CDR2 as YFSETQ. The whole variable domain, filled in from reference TRBV5-1 and TRBJ2-3, reads KAGVTQTPRYLIKTRGQQVTLSCSPISGHRSVSWYQQTPGQGLQFLFEYFSETQRNKGNFPGRFSGRQFSNSRSEMNVSTLELGDSALYLCASSLTLTASTDTQYFGPGTRLTVL.

The chain combines TRBV6-2 or TRBV6-3 with TRBJ2-7; TRBD2 aligns across 7 bases. The CDR3 contains 14 residues. The germline V gene has CDR1 MNHEY and CDR2 SVGEGT. The V gene end was trimmed by 5 bases and the J gene end by 3 bases; junction bases not matched to a gene: 7. The CDR3 bases are TGTGCCAGCAGTCCTGGGGGGGATTTCTACGAGCAGTACTTC. Translation: CASSPGGDFYEQYF.

This clonotype was detected only a few times. This chain joins TRBV5-1 and TRBJ1-5; 10 bases fit TRBD1. CDR1 and CDR2 from the germline V gene are SGHRS and YFSETQ. This CDR3 has 16 residues. Trimming cost V 4 bases and J 2 bases; bases outside gene matches: 6. CDR3: CASSPEGQGRNQPQHF. CDR3 in DNA: TGCGCCAGCAGCCCGGAGGGACAGGGGCGCAATCAGCCCCAGCATTTT.

This clonotype was seen many times. This chain connects TRBV5-1 to TRBJ2-7; TRBD1 agrees at 7 bases. In germline, CDR1 is SGHRS, CDR2 YFSETQ. CDR3 length: 15 amino acids. J lost 2 bases, V lost 0 bases, and 5 bases had no gene match. CDR3 DNA sequence: TGCGCCAGCAGCTTGGCCCAGGGGGTTGCCTACGAGCAGTACTTC. Its translation is CASSLAQGVAYEQYF.

V and J are TRBV6-5 and TRBJ2-5; the match to TRBD2 covers 9 bases. With 0 bases clipped from V and 4 bases from J, the junction kept 3 bases outside the gene matches. The germline V gene encodes CDR1 MNHEY and CDR2 SVGAGI. The CDR3 covers 15 residues. The CDR3 coding sequence is TGTGCCAGCAGTTACTCGAGTAGCGGGGGAGAGACCCAGTACTTC. It encodes CASSYSSSGGETQYF.

This clonotype was recorded many times. The chain joins TRBV20-1 to TRBJ2-3, with D uncertain. The germline CDR1 and CDR2 sequences are DFQATT and SNEGSKA (reference sequence). The ends were cut back, 6 bases at V and 4 bases at J, with 11 bases in the middle. CDR3 length: 12 amino acids. The CDR3 nucleotides read TGCAGTGCCAATCCGATGGCAGATACGCAGTATTTT. Protein product: CSANPMADTQYF.

This clonotype was detected a few times. CDR3 DNA sequence: TGTGCCAGCAGCTTAGTTGGAGGGGGGAGAACCGTAGATACGCAGTATTTT. Amino acids: CASSLVGGGRTVDTQYF. The chain joins TRBV7-8 to TRBJ2-3; D is perhaps TRBD1 or TRBD2 (6 bases each). CDR1 is SGHVS, CDR2 FQNEAQ, per germline. The CDR3 covers 17 residues. V lost 1 base to trimming and J lost 5 bases, with 19 bases between them.

This clonotype occurred many times. The chain is built from TRBV12-3 or TRBV12-4 and TRBJ2-7, with TRBD1 matching over 7 bases. After removal of 1 base from V and 4 bases from J, the junction contained 7 bases not matched to a gene. This CDR3 contains 15 residues. This CDR3 is CASSLGQGGWYEQYF. For the CDR3, the DNA is TGTGCCAGCAGTTTAGGACAGGGCGGCTGGTACGAGCAGTACTTC.

This clonotype was detected a few times. The chain joins TRBV7-2 to TRBJ2-2, with a tentative D call TRBD2 (6 bases). Looked up from germline, CDR1 is SGHTA and CDR2 is FQGNSA. This CDR3 has 14 residues. The V and J ends lost 6 bases and 2 bases respectively, with 10 bases between them. The CDR3 DNA is TGTGCCAGCAGAGGTAGCGGTAACACCGGGGAGCTGTTTTTT. Its protein is CASRGSGNTGELFF. Full variable domain (outside the CDR3, taken from reference TRBV7-2 and TRBJ2-2): GAGVSQSPSNKVTEKGKDVELRCDPISGHTALYWYRQSLGQGLEFLIYFQGNSAPDKSGLPSDRFSAERTGGSVSTLTIQRTQQEDSAVYLCASRGSGNTGELFFGEGSRLTVL.

Notes on this clonotype: This may be a read error, as it is one base from a much larger clone. The conserved final phenylalanine or tryptophan is absent from the CDR3, which likely points to a read error. The chain employs TRBV24-1 and TRBJ2-1; 9 bases are shared with TRBD2. The CDR3 length is 15 residues. In germline, CDR1 is KGHDR, CDR2 SFDVKD. J was trimmed by 2 bases and V by 3 bases; bases with no gene match: 1. The CDR3 coding sequence is TGTGCCACCAGTGATACTAGCGGGCCCTACAATGAGCAGTTCTCC. It encodes CATSDTSGPYNEQFS.